This T cell receptor (beta chain) originates from a study of T cells expressing NK-cell markers (TCRdb year 2020). Broadly, across the study: TCR beta-chain repertoires were profiled in sorted CD3+CD56+NKG2C+, CD3+CD56+NKG2C- and CD3+CD56-NKG2C+ T-cell subsets from seven or eight donors. Of the eight sequenced donors, seven were found to be HCMV-seropositive and one was found to be HCMV-seronegative. Illumina HiSeq 2000/2500, MiSeq or NextSeq was used to sequence libraries as 2 x 150 bp reads. The eight sequenced donors were randomly selected healthy volunteers, three men and five women.

Details on this clonotype: Its specific antigen is unknown.

The data were produced on an Illumina HiSeq 2000. TCR beta cDNA libraries were prepared using 5'RACE template switching, which introduced a universal primer site and unique molecular identifiers. Synthesis of cDNA was primed from the TCR beta constant segment and was followed by two consecutive PCR amplification steps. As for the authors' bioinformatics: MIGEC handled demultiplexing of the reads and grouping by UMI, while MiTCR was used to assemble and quantify clonotypes. To remove erroneous sequences, TCR cDNA sequences were retained only when supported by two or more reads. Downstream repertoire analysis used the tcR package, and clonotypes were matched across fractions by CDR3 nucleotide sequence plus V segment. VDJmatch was used to annotate antigen specificity against VDJdb, with one amino acid substitution allowed in CDR3. Through TCRdb reprocessing, the reads give one entry per CDR3 protein sequence; DNA is omitted. The V and J calls were not made by the authors but by TCRdb's processing. The table for this sample lists 160,000 or so distinct CDR3 sequences. The ten largest account for approximately 17% of the sample.

Its CDR3 holds 15 amino acids, cysteine through phenylalanine. No DNA is given. A commercial ELISA kit detecting HCMV-specific IgG in serum was used to determine HCMV serostatus. Ficoll density gradient centrifugation was used to isolate peripheral blood mononuclear cells from blood. The full study reports these points: Those dominant clonotypes were again the most abundant among CD3+CD56-NKG2C+ cells in a few donors, at roughly 25-65%. In six donors, the dominant CD3+CD56+NKG2C+ clonotypes were among the top 10 CD8+ clonotypes and accounted for about 1.0-7.0% of CD8+ T cells. It remained unclear whether the expanded NKG2C-expressing T cell clones were specific for HCMV antigens.

The TCR originated in a woman aged 18 to 69 in good health. Sequenced material: blood T cells: a sorted CD56 or NKG2C T cell subset, CD4+ or CD8+ T cells, or bulk PBMC T cells (not recorded which). This chain joins TRBV12-3 or TRBV12-4 to TRBJ2-3; TCRdb designates TRBD2, a call that cannot be tested without DNA. The CDR3: CASSSGLAGADTQYF.